These 10 T cell receptor beta chains share one sample of origin, sequenced in a study of response to subunit inactivated influenza vaccine. TCRdb re-called the RT-PCR reads with MiXCR, one entry per CDR3 protein. The data contain around 500,000 distinct CDR3 sequences, 9.5% to 13% of them singletons. Specimen: PBMCs from blood, collected about 40 days after vaccination. The receptors stem from a man aged 50-59 years who received an inactivated influenza vaccine.

This clonotype has a count of ten or more. The chain links TRBV10-3 to TRBJ1-1; D is uncertain. V lost 3 bases, J lost 7 bases, and 12 bases lay in between. The CDR3 has 13 residues. Germline CDR1 and CDR2: ENHRY and SYGVKD. The CDR3: CAISDQSEGEAFF. CDR3 nucleotide sequence: TGTGCCATCAGTGACCAATCGGAGGGTGAAGCTTTCTTT.

The chain links TRBV19 to TRBJ2-1; D unclear. V lost 1 base to trimming and J lost 6 bases, with 13 bases between them. Germline CDR1 reads LNHDA; CDR2 reads SQIVND (reference sequence). CDR3 size: 15 residues. DNA for the CDR3: TGTGCCAGTAGTATAGGGGCAGGTGGGGTCAATGAGCAGTTCTTC. Translating gives CASSIGAGGVNEQFF.

This clonotype was detected a few times. The chain combines TRBV18 with TRBJ2-1; 7 bases agree with TRBD2. V dropped 1 base and J dropped 9; count of bases not matched to a gene: 18. The CDR3 spans 18 residues. The germline V gene encodes CDR1 KGHSH and CDR2 LQKENI. CDR3 nucleotide sequence: TGTGCCAGCTCACCACGTTCTAGCGGAGTGGGGTCTCGAGGTGAGCAGTTCTTC. As protein: CASSPRSSGVGSRGEQFF.

The rearrangement uses TRBV5-1 and TRBJ2-3; maybe TRBD1 (5 bases). Germline lookup yields CDR1 SGHRS and CDR2 YFSETQ. The V end was cut by 4 bases, the J end by 6 bases, with 12 bases between. CDR3 length: 13 amino acids. CDR3 in DNA: TGCGCCAGCAGCCGACTTAAGGGGGATACGCAGTATTTT. Its translation is CASSRLKGDTQYF.

This clonotype was detected many times. This chain connects TRBV12-3 or TRBV12-4 to TRBJ2-3, with D hard to call. V dropped 7 bases and J dropped 4 bases, with 9 bases sitting between them. This CDR3 region has 12 residues. As DNA, the CDR3 is TGTGCCAGCAAAAGGAGCCCAGATACGCAGTATTTT. It encodes CASKRSPDTQYF.

This chain connects TRBV11-2 to TRBJ2-1; 7 bases map to TRBD2. This CDR3 contains 11 residues. CDR1 and CDR2 (germline): SGHAT, FQNNGV. Trimming cost V 1 base and J 12 bases; bases outside gene matches: 0. Here the CDR3 reads CASSLGGGQFF. The CDR3 bases are TGTGCCAGCAGCTTAGGGGGGGGGCAGTTCTTC. The variable domain in full, completed from reference TRBV11-2 and TRBJ2-1, reads EAGVAQSPRYKIIEKRQSVAFWCNPISGHATLYWYQQILGQGPKLLIQFQNNGVVDDSQLPKDRFSAERLKGVDSTLKIQPAKLEDSAVYLCASSLGGGQFFGPGTRLTVL.

The chain combines TRBV27 with TRBJ2-1; possibly TRBD1 for D (6 bases). V lost 0 bases and J lost 12, with 21 bases in between. The CDR3 runs to 16 residues. From germline, CDR1 is MNHEY and CDR2 SMNVEV (reference sequence). Here the CDR3 reads CASSLSRGTGLLGQFF. The CDR3 nucleotides are TGTGCCAGCAGTTTATCGAGGGGCACAGGGCTCCTTGGGCAGTTCTTC.

The chain is built from TRBV4-3 and TRBJ2-3; TRBD2 aligns across 10 bases. CDR1 and CDR2 from the germline V gene are LGHNA and YSLEER. With 1 base clipped from V and 2 bases from J, the junction kept 6 bases outside the gene matches. This CDR3 contains 17 residues. The DNA of the CDR3 is TGCGCCAGCAGCCAAGGACAGCGGGGGGGCCTCACAGATACGCAGTATTTT. Protein: CASSQGQRGGLTDTQYF.

Many counts were recorded for this clonotype. The V call is TRBV10-3, the J call TRBJ2-6; TRBD1 or TRBD2 may be the D gene (5 bases each). Trimming took 4 bases from V and 1 from J, leaving 11 bases between them. Germline V gene sequence: CDR1 ENHRY, CDR2 SYGVKD. The CDR3 sequence is 16 residues long. The CDR3, as DNA: TGTGCCATCAGTGCTCAGGGAGCATCTGGGGCCAACGTCCTGACTTTC. Translation: CAISAQGASGANVLTF.

This clonotype was observed a handful of times. The chain uses TRBV7-9 and TRBJ2-3; D uncertain. V shed 1 base and J shed 5 bases, with 13 bases lying between them. CDR3 length equals 15 residues. In germline, CDR1 is SEHNR, CDR2 FQNEAQ (reference sequence). CDR3 region: CASSLEVLGRDTQYF. CDR3 nucleotides: TGTGCCAGCAGCTTAGAAGTCCTGGGCAGAGATACGCAGTATTTT. Supplemented by reference TRBV7-9 and TRBJ2-3, the full variable domain reads DTGVSQNPRHKITKRGQNVTFRCDPISEHNRLYWYRQTLGQGPEFLTYFQNEAQLEKSRLLSDRFSAERPKGSFSTLEIQRTEQGDSAMYLCASSLEVLGRDTQYFGPGTRLTVL.